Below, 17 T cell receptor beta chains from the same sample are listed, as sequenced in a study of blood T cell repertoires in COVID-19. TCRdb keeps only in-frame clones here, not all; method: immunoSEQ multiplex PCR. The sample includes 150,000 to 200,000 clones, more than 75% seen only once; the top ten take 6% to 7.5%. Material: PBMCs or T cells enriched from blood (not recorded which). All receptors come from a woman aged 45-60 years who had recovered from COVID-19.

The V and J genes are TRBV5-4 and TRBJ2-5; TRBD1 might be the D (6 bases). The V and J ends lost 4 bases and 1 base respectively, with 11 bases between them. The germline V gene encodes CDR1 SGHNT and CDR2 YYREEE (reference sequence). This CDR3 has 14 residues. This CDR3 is CASSQGHLQETQYF. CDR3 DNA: TGTGCCAGCAGCCAGGGACACCTCCAAGAGACCCAGTACTTC.

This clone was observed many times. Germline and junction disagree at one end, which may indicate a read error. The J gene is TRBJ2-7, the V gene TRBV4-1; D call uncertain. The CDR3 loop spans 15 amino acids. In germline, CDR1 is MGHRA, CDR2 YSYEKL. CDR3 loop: CASSKEPGLDSEQYF. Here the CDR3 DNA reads TGCGCCAGCAGCAAAGAACCCGGGTTAGACTCCGAGCAGTACTTC.

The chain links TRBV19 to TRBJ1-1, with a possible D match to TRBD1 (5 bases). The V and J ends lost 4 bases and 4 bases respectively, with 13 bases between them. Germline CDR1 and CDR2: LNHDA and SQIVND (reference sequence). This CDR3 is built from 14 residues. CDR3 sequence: CASSTGGAVTEAFF. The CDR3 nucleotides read TGTGCCAGTAGTACCGGGGGTGCAGTCACTGAAGCTTTCTTT.

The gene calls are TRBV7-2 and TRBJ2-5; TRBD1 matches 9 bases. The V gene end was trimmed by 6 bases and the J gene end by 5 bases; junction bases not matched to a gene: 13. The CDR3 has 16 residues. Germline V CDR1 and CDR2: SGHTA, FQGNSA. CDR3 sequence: CASRSRQGTGHETQYF. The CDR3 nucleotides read TGTGCCAGCAGGTCAAGACAGGGGACAGGGCACGAGACCCAGTACTTC.

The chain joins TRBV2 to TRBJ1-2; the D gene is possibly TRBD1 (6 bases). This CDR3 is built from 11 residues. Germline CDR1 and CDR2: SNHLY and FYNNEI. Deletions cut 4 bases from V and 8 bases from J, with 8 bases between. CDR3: CASSVGGGYTF. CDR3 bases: TGTGCCAGCAGTGTAGGGGGAGGCTACACCTTC.

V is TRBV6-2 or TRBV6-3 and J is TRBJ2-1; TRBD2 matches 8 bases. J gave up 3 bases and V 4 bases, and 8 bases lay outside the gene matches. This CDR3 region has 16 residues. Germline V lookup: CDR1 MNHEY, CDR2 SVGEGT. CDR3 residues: CASSLDGRAFYNEQFF. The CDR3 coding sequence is TGTGCCAGCAGTTTGGACGGGAGGGCCTTCTACAATGAGCAGTTCTTC.

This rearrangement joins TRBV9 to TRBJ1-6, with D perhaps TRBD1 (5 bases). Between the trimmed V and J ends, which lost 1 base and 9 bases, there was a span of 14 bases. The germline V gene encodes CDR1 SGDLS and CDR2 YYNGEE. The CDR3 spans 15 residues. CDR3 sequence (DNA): TGTGCCAGCAGCGTATACGGGACTCCGATTTCACCCCTCCACTTT. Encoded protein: CASSVYGTPISPLHF.

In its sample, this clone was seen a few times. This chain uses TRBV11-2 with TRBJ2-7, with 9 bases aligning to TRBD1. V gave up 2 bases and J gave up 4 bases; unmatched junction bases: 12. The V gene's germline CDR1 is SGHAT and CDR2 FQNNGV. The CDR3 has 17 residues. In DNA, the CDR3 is TGTGCCAGCAGCTTACCTTACTACCGGGACAGGGAGTACGAGCAGTACTTC. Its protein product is CASSLPYYRDREYEQYF.

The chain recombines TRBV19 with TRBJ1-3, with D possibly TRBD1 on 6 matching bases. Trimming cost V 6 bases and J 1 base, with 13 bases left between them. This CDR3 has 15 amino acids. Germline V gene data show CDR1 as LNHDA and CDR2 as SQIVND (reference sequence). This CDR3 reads CASRIRGQSGNTIYF. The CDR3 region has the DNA TGTGCCAGTAGAATCCGGGGACAATCTGGAAACACCATATATTTT.

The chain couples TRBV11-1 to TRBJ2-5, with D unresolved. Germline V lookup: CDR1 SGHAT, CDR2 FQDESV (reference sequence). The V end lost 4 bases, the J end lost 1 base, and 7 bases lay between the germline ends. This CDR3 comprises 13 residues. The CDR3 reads CASSSSVQETQYF. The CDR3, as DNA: TGTGCCAGCAGCTCCTCCGTCCAAGAGACCCAGTACTTC.

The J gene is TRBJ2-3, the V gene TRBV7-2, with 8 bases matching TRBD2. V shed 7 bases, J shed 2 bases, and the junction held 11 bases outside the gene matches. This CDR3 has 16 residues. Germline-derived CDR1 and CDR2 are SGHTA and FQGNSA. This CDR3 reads CASKWGAGGSTDTQYF. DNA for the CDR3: TGTGCCAGCAAGTGGGGGGCGGGAGGCTCCACAGATACGCAGTATTTT.

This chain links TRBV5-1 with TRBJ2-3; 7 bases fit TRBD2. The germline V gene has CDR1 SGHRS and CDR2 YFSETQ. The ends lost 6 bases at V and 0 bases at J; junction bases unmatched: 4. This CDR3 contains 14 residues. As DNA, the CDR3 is TGCGCCAGCAAACTAGCGCCTAGCACAGATACGCAGTATTTT. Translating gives CASKLAPSTDTQYF.

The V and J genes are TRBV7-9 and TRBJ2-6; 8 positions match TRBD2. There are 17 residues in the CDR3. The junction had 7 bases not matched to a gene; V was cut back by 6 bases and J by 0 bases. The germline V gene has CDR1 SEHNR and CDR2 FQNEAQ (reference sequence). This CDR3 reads CASRNREGRSGANVLTF. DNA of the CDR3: TGTGCCAGCAGAAATCGGGAGGGACGCTCTGGGGCCAACGTCCTGACTTTC.

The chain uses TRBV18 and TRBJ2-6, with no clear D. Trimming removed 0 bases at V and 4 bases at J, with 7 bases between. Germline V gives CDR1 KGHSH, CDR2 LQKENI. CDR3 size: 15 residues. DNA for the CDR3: TGTGCCAGCTCACCACCAACACCCGGGGCCAACGTCCTGACTTTC. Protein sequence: CASSPPTPGANVLTF.

The DNA of the CDR3 is TGTGCCAGCAGTGACCGGGCTTCGGGGGATGGTTCACCCCTCCACTTT. As protein: CASSDRASGDGSPLHF. This chain connects TRBV6-1 to TRBJ1-6, with a tentative D call TRBD1 (5 bases). The germline gives CDR1 MNHNS, CDR2 SASEGT. V lost 3 bases, J lost 9 bases, and 18 bases lay in between. This CDR3 has 16 residues.

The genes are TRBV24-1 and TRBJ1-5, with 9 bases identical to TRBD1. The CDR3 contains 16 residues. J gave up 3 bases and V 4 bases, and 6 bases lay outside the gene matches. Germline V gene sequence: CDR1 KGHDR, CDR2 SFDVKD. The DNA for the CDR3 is TGTGCCACCAGTGACCATACAGGGGGCGACAATCAGCCCCAGCATTTT. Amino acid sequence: CATSDHTGGDNQPQHF.

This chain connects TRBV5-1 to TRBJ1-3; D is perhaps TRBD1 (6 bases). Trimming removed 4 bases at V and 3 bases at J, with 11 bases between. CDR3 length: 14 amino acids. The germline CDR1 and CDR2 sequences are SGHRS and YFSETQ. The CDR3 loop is CASSRGADGNTIYF. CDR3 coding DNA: TGCGCCAGCAGCCGGGGGGCCGATGGAAACACCATATATTTT.